The 24 T cell receptor beta chains below all came from one sample that was sequenced in a study of graft-versus-host responses after intestinal transplantation (dated by TCRdb to about 2021). Library generation was performed with the immunoSEQ multiplex PCR assay. Sourced from immuneACCESS, this table was stored by TCRdb with only in-frame sequences that have V and J called. A share of the clones is absent; for the studies checked, an unresolved V gene accounts for under half, and the remainder has no known explanation. The sample table holds about 85,000 clones, of which 80% to 95% were seen once. Together, the top ten hold less than 8.5% of the sample. The antigens these receptors bind are not known. The time point label corresponds to: cells obtained before transplantation from donor or recipient. Material: unstimulated CD8+ T cells sorted from spleen or lymph node cells, obtained before transplant. Source of these receptors: a human donor who was the organ donor for an intestinal transplant.

The chain couples TRBV29-1 to TRBJ2-1; D may be TRBD2 (6 bases). Germline loops: CDR1 SQVTM, CDR2 ANQGSEA. The CDR3 sequence is 18 residues long. The germline V and J ends were trimmed by 0 bases and 4 bases, with 22 bases remaining between them. The CDR3, as DNA: TGCAGCGTTGAAGATCGTGGACTACTTCCTCCGATGTACAATGAGCAGTTCTTC. Amino acid sequence: CSVEDRGLLPPMYNEQFF.

The chain couples TRBV7-9 to TRBJ2-3; 7 bases align to TRBD1. CDR3 length equals 18 residues. Unmatched junction bases numbered 12, after V lost 1 base and J lost 2 bases. The germline gives CDR1 SEHNR, CDR2 FQNEAQ (reference sequence). CDR3 in DNA: TGTGCCAGCAGCTTAGACGTTTACAGGGGCCTTTTCACAGATACGCAGTATTTT. It encodes CASSLDVYRGLFTDTQYF.

This chain uses TRBV11-2 with TRBJ1-4; no clear D. Germline V gene lookup returns CDR1 SGHAT and CDR2 FQNNGV. Trimming took off 5 bases at V and 5 bases at J, with 12 bases between the two ends. The CDR3 extends over 14 amino acids. CDR3 bases: TGTGCCAGCAGCCCCGGGATCTCGAATGAAAAACTGTTTTTT. Its translation is CASSPGISNEKLFF.

The chain carries TRBV5-1 and TRBJ1-3; D is unclear. The germline V gene encodes CDR1 SGHRS and CDR2 YFSETQ. The V end lost 4 bases, the J end lost 0 bases, and 11 bases lay between the germline ends. This CDR3 is built from 15 residues. The CDR3 reads CASSPDMSSGNTIYF. Written as DNA, the CDR3 is TGCGCCAGCAGCCCAGACATGAGCTCTGGAAACACCATATATTTT.

The rearrangement uses TRBV25-1 and TRBJ1-2; TRBD1 is a possible D gene (5 bases). CDR1 is MGHDK and CDR2 is SYGVNS in the germline V gene. Trimming shortened V by 10 bases and J by 0 bases, and 15 bases separated the two germline ends. The CDR3 extends over 14 amino acids. DNA of the CDR3: TGTGCCACCAAAAAGACGGACACTAACTATGGCTACACCTTC. As protein: CATKKTDTNYGYTF.

The chain recombines TRBV7-6 with TRBJ2-7; TRBD2 might be the D (6 bases). V lost 1 base and J lost 6, with 19 bases in between. CDR1 and CDR2 (germline): SGHVS, FNYEAQ. This CDR3 is built from 16 residues. DNA for the CDR3: TGTGCCAGCAGCTTAGTGAGGGAGGCGAAGGACTGCGAGCAGTACTTC. Translating it yields CASSLVREAKDCEQYF.

The rearrangement links TRBV4-1 to TRBJ2-4; D tentatively reads TRBD1 or TRBD2 (5 bases each). In germline, CDR1 is MGHRA, CDR2 YSYEKL. The CDR3 covers 15 residues. V dropped 1 base and J dropped 4 bases, with 11 bases sitting between them. CDR3 nucleotide sequence: TGCGCCAGCAGCCAAGCGCCGGGGCAAAAAAACATTCAGTACTTC. Translated, it gives CASSQAPGQKNIQYF.

The J gene is TRBJ2-5, the V gene TRBV27; TRBD1 is a possible D gene (5 bases). The end of the DNA fits TRBJ2-7 better, so the J call may be wrong. CDR3 length equals 12 residues. Germline CDR1 is MNHEY and CDR2 is SMNVEV (reference sequence). CDR3 residues: CASRTVDYEQYF. CDR3 in DNA: TGTGCCAGCAGGACAGTAGACTACGAGCAGTACTTC.

The chain carries TRBV9 and TRBJ2-6, with a tentative D call TRBD1 (6 bases). CDR1 and CDR2 (germline): SGDLS, YYNGEE. The CDR3 is 18 amino acids. V was clipped by 1 base and J by 11 bases, with 25 bases between them. CDR3 DNA sequence: TGTGCCAGCAGCGTATCTAAGCAGGGGCAGGAGAAAGGGGACGTCCTGACTTTC. Protein product: CASSVSKQGQEKGDVLTF.

J is TRBJ1-1 and V is TRBV6-1; D unclear. The CDR3 has 17 residues. Per the germline V gene, CDR1 is MNHNS and CDR2 is SASEGT. V dropped 1 base and J dropped 1 base, with 16 bases sitting between them. The CDR3 nucleotides are TGTGCCAGCAGTGAAGACCCCAGAGAATGGTCGAACACTGAAGCTTTCTTT. This codes for CASSEDPREWSNTEAFF.

V usage is TRBV7-6 and J usage is TRBJ2-2; D possibly matches TRBD1 or TRBD2 (5 bases each). V shed 5 bases and J shed 0 bases, with 19 bases lying between them. This CDR3 spans 18 amino acids. Per germline, CDR1 SGHVS and CDR2 FNYEAQ. The CDR3 here is CASSPTQTGTANTGELFF. CDR3 DNA sequence: TGTGCCAGCAGCCCCACCCAAACCGGGACGGCGAACACCGGGGAGCTGTTTTTT.

The rearrangement uses TRBV19 and TRBJ2-7; perhaps TRBD2 as D (5 bases). Trimming cost V 0 bases and J 5 bases, with 17 bases left between them. Germline CDR1 is LNHDA and CDR2 is SQIVND (reference sequence). This CDR3 contains 16 residues. The CDR3 nucleotides read TGTGCCAGTAGTATAGATGAGGGCCCCCGCAGACACGAGCAGTACTTC. It translates to CASSIDEGPRRHEQYF. The whole variable domain, filled in from reference TRBV19 and TRBJ2-7, reads DGGITQSPKYLFRKEGQNVTLSCEQNLNHDAMYWYRQDPGQGLRLIYYSQIVNDFQKGDIAEGYSVSREKKESFPLTVTSAQKNPTAFYLCASSIDEGPRRHEQYFGPGTRLTVT.

The chain is built from TRBV23-1 and TRBJ1-5; D might be TRBD1 (5 bases). TRBV23-1 is labeled an ORF, and its function is uncertain. V lost 0 bases, J lost 11 bases, and 20 bases lay in between. The CDR3 loop spans 16 amino acids. As DNA, the CDR3 is TGCGCCAGCAGTCAATCGGGGCCTCTTAATATGTCAGCCCAGCATTTT. This sequence encodes CASSQSGPLNMSAQHF.

V usage is TRBV7-9 and J usage is TRBJ2-7, with 8 positions matching TRBD2. V shed 6 bases and J 3 bases; nucleotides not matched to a gene: 13. Germline V gene sequence: CDR1 SEHNR, CDR2 FQNEAQ (reference sequence). The CDR3 runs 16 residues. The CDR3 DNA is TGTGCCAGCAGTAGAGCTATAGCGGGACGGAACTACGAGCAGTACTTC. Amino acids: CASSRAIAGRNYEQYF.

This clone was picked up a small number of times. The chain links TRBV29-1 to TRBJ2-7, with 12 bases matching TRBD1. The junction had 6 bases not matched to a gene; V was cut back by 6 bases and J by 9 bases. CDR1 and CDR2 from the germline V gene are SQVTM and ANQGSEA. CDR3 length: 12 amino acids. CDR3 sequence reads: CSVVGTGGGQYF. CDR3 DNA sequence: TGCAGCGTGGTGGGGACAGGGGGCGGGCAGTACTTC.

This chain uses TRBV5-4 with TRBJ1-1; 9 positions agree with TRBD1. The CDR3 runs to 14 residues. Germline lookup yields CDR1 SGHNT and CDR2 YYREEE (reference sequence). The V gene end was trimmed by 7 bases and the J gene end by 5 bases; junction bases not matched to a gene: 9. The CDR3 is CASATRDRETEAFF. The CDR3 DNA reads TGTGCCAGCGCGACCCGGGACAGGGAAACTGAAGCTTTCTTT.

This sequence joins TRBV4-1 and TRBJ1-1, with D unresolved. This CDR3 has 14 residues. Germline assignment: CDR1 MGHRA and CDR2 YSYEKL. Trimming shortened V by 1 base and J by 1 base, and 7 bases separated the two germline ends. The CDR3 DNA reads as TGCGCCAGCAGCCAAGTCAAAGAGAACACTGAAGCTTTCTTT. Its translation is CASSQVKENTEAFF.

This sequence joins TRBV13 and TRBJ2-3, with 7 bases aligning to TRBD2. This CDR3 has 12 amino acids. J gave up 7 bases and V 5 bases, and 3 bases lay outside the gene matches. The germline V gene encodes CDR1 PRHDT and CDR2 FYEKMQ (reference sequence). CDR3 in amino acids: CASSQLAYTQYF. CDR3 DNA sequence: TGTGCCAGCAGCCAACTAGCGTATACGCAGTATTTT.

The chain combines TRBV28 with TRBJ2-3; TRBD2 matches 8 bases. Trimming took 6 bases from V and 6 from J; bases not matched to a gene: 8. Per the germline V gene, CDR1 is MDHEN and CDR2 is SYDVKM. CDR3 size: 14 residues. The CDR3 spells CASSLGGDLDTQYF. For the CDR3, the DNA is TGTGCCAGCAGCCTCGGGGGGGATTTGGATACGCAGTATTTT.

The chain recombines TRBV28 with TRBJ2-7, with no clear D. Germline V gene sequence: CDR1 MDHEN, CDR2 SYDVKM. CDR3 length: 12 residues. V was shortened by 3 bases and J by 2 bases, with 5 bases between the two germline ends. CDR3 sequence: CASSFNTYEQYF. CDR3 DNA: TGTGCCAGCAGTTTCAACACCTACGAGCAGTACTTC. The entire variable domain, with the rest obtained from reference TRBV28 and TRBJ2-7, is as follows: DVKVTQSSRYLVKRTGEKVFLECVQDMDHENMFWYRQDPGLGLRLIYFSYDVKMKEKGDIPEGYSVSREKKERFSLILESASTNQTSMYLCASSFNTYEQYFGPGTRLTVT.

The DNA for the CDR3 is TGTGCCAGCAGCGTTCCCGGTCACACTGAAGCTTTCTTT. This gives the protein CASSVPGHTEAFF. The chain couples TRBV9 to TRBJ1-1; D not resolved. Deletions cut 2 bases from V and 3 bases from J, with 8 bases between. CDR3 size: 13 residues. The germline CDR1 and CDR2 sequences are SGDLS and YYNGEE.

V usage is TRBV6-6 and J usage is TRBJ1-1; no firm D call. The germline V and J ends were trimmed by 6 bases and 7 bases, with 9 bases remaining between them. Germline loops: CDR1 MNHNY, CDR2 SVGAGI (reference sequence). CDR3 length equals 11 residues. CDR3 DNA sequence: TGTGCCAGCAGGACTATACATGAAGCTTTCTTT. This translates into CASRTIHEAFF.

This clone showed up just once. The V call is TRBV30, the J call TRBJ2-7; TRBD2 might be the D (5 bases). The CDR3 covers 11 residues. The V gene's germline CDR1 is GTSNPN and CDR2 SVGIG (reference sequence). CDR3: CGAEFSYEQYF. The CDR3 DNA reads TGTGGAGCGGAATTCTCCTACGAGCAGTACTTC.

The V gene is TRBV6-5, the J gene TRBJ2-7; 8 bases line up with TRBD1. The CDR3 runs 15 residues. The V gene end was trimmed by 7 bases and the J gene end by 3 bases; junction bases not matched to a gene: 11. Germline V gene lookup returns CDR1 MNHEY and CDR2 SVGAGI. In DNA, the CDR3 is TGTGCCAGCACTCAGGGGCGGACAGGGTTCTACGAGCAGTACTTC. It is translated as CASTQGRTGFYEQYF.